This T cell receptor (beta chain) came from a study of breast tumors, draining lymph nodes, adjacent tissues. This CDR3 contains 15 residues. Deletions cut 0 bases from V and 8 bases from J, with 14 bases between. Germline values: CDR1 LNHNV, CDR2 YYDKDF (reference sequence). Breast cancer patients provided tissue from their axillary draining lymph nodes. Study-wide findings and caveats: The lymph node origin of tumor T cells was framed as consistent with a hypothesis, not demonstrated. Tumor and nontumor repertoires were significantly more similar in luminal-like than in basal-like breast cancer. Compared with lymph nodes, tumors were less diverse; compared with nontumor tissue, more.

TCRdb redid the calling of the multiplex PCR reads with MiXCR, one entry per CDR3 protein. The sample lists approximately 88,000 distinct CDR3 sequences, more than 25% occurring once. A word on this clonotype: Its antigen remains unidentified.

Sequencing was carried out using axillary lymph node tissue. The sequence came from a female donor with breast cancer. Some clones in this sample may be carry-over from other donors' samples. V gene TRBV15 combines with J gene TRBJ2-4; D could derive from TRBD1 or TRBD2 (5 bases each). As DNA, the CDR3 is TGTGCCACCAGCAGAGATAGCGTAGGGGCAGACATTCAGTACTTC. Amino acids: CATSRDSVGADIQYF.